What follows are 4 T cell receptor beta chains derived from one specimen sequenced in a study of blood T cell repertoires in COVID-19. Sequencing was performed with immunoSEQ multiplex PCR; in TCRdb, only in-frame clones are kept and a portion is missing. The data show 62,000 or so clones, approximately 92% seen once. Sequencing was carried out using peripheral blood. Receptors originate from a man aged 50-59 years with acute or convalescent COVID-19.

This clone is a singleton in its sample. The rearrangement links TRBV28 to TRBJ2-5, with no clear D. V shed 7 bases and J shed 1 base, with 7 bases lying between them. CDR1 and CDR2 from the germline V gene are MDHEN and SYDVKM. CDR3 length: 12 amino acids. The chain's CDR3 is CASMASQETQYF. DNA for the CDR3: TGTGCCAGCATGGCCTCCCAAGAGACCCAGTACTTC.

The V and J genes are TRBV2 and TRBJ1-3, with unresolved D. V was trimmed by 8 bases and J by 0 bases, leaving 11 bases between them. Germline V gene sequence: CDR1 SNHLY, CDR2 FYNNEI. The CDR3 extends over 14 amino acids. DNA of the CDR3: TGTGCCAGCGGGAGCCTGAACTCTGGAAACACCATATATTTT. It codes for CASGSLNSGNTIYF.

This chain uses TRBV7-2 with TRBJ1-3, with D possibly being TRBD1 (6 bases). The V end was cut by 1 base, the J end by 0 bases, with 10 bases between. Germline CDR1 and CDR2: SGHTA and FQGNSA. There are 16 residues in the CDR3. The CDR3 protein is CASSLGRRGSGNTIYF. As DNA, the CDR3 is TGTGCCAGCAGCTTAGGCCGCAGGGGCTCTGGAAACACCATATATTTT.

The chain carries TRBV7-2 and TRBJ1-1, with D possibly TRBD1 on 5 matching bases. V was cut by 3 bases and J by 1 base, with 6 bases left in between. The CDR3 is 13 amino acids. Germline V gene data show CDR1 as SGHTA and CDR2 as FQGNSA. CDR3 amino acids: CASSLTENTEAFF. The CDR3 region has the DNA TGTGCCAGCAGCTTGACAGAGAACACTGAAGCTTTCTTT.